The entry that follows covers one T cell receptor (beta chain) sequence. Its target antigen remains unknown. Possible read error: a much larger clone is one base away. Using a constant-region primer and ProtoScript II reverse transcriptase, TCRbeta-specific cDNA was reverse-transcribed from about 540 ng total RNA. Construction of the TCRbeta libraries relied on three nested rounds of multiplex PCR, following a slightly modified ARM-PCR procedure. Each of the first two PCR rounds ran for around 11 cycles and used multiplex TRBV1-TRBV30 forward primers together with a Cbeta reverse primer. Sample barcodes and Illumina adapters were added in a final 25-cycle PCR using Deep VentR polymerase. Amplicons of 200-500 bp were gel-purified with a QIAquick gel extraction kit before sequencing. An Illumina HiSeq 2500 was used to sequence the TCRbeta amplicons with 250-bp paired-end reads. Processing in the source paper ran as follows. Trimmomatic v0.33 was used to quality-trim the reads, and FLASH v1.2.11 was used to merge paired reads so that full CDR3 sequences could be recovered. V, D and J germline segments were assigned to the rearranged TCRbeta sequences using MiGEC v1.2.1b. Clonotype statistics and Shannon-Wiener diversity indices were computed with VDJtools v1.0.0. To reduce sampling bias, subsequent analyses other than the diversity analysis used only the 250 most abundant clonotypes in each sample. TCRdb took the public reads, trimmed them with fastp at Q25, ran MiXCR for clone calling and kept in-frame beta chains. CDR3 protein sequences are deduplicated, and each keeps its most common genes and DNA. The V and J calls reflect TCRdb's pipeline rather than the authors' work. In all, the sample holds 95,000 to 100,000 distinct CDR3 sequences, and around two thirds of those were seen once. Roughly an eighth of the sample rests with the top ten.

The data belong to a study of tumor-infiltrating lymphocytes in primary liver carcinoma (dated by TCRdb to about 2017). Regarding the research as a whole: The five patients, three men and two women aged 30 to 69 years, had hepatocellular carcinoma (four) or combined HCC and intrahepatic cholangiocarcinoma (one). TCRbeta repertoire sequencing, expression microarrays and whole-exome sequencing were combined in the study across five regions of each liver tumor, with adjacent normal tissue and blood also included. Each sample produced about 3.5 to 7.13 million productive TCRbeta reads, and read depth showed no significant difference between tissue types. To link TCRbeta repertoire diversity with the local molecular phenotype, the roughly 26 tumor region samples were profiled using Agilent mRNA microarrays. High reproducibility was observed for the technical replicate repertoires, with mean shared-clone rates about 0.92 and correlation coefficients above 0.95. The five patients had tumors staged T1-T3 N0M0, with maximum diameters ranging from roughly 4.2 to 11 cm. A total of 35 or so specimens from 5 patients underwent TCRbeta repertoire sequencing, comprising approximately 25 tumor regions, 5 adjacent noncancerous liver tissues and 5 peripheral blood samples. Paper-wide results and their limitations: Repertoire overlap was higher between tumor regions (mean roughly 35%) than tumor-adjacent (around 17%) or tumor-blood (roughly 14%) pairs, consistent with antigen-driven expansion. Because sequencing covered only the TCR beta chain and unpaired alpha chains were not captured, true repertoire diversity is likely underestimated. Bulk unsorted samples precluded comparing CD4+ and CD8+ T cell repertoires. Only four or five patients were included in the study, and the authors note that the findings should be validated in a larger study. Only about 7.5-25% of top clones were present in all five regions of a tumor, suggesting spatial heterogeneity of tumor-infiltrating T cells. A significantly larger repertoire fraction was made up by the top 250 clones in tumors than in blood (p = 0.039).

Total RNA and DNA were co-extracted without cell sorting from approximately 20-30 mg of bulk tissue using the AllPrep DNA/RNA mini kit. Between late 2015 and 2016, several patients in China with histopathologically diagnosed primary liver carcinoma had surgical resection. At the time of sampling, the patients had chronic HBV infection and had not received any treatment. Five spatially separated regions were sampled per tumor: superior, inferior, left-lateral and right-lateral poles, plus the tumor centre. Histology showed that every tumor sample contained more than 80% viable tumor cells. Fresh tumor and adjacent tissue pieces were bisected; one half was stored in RNAlater at -80°C, the other sent for histology. CDR1 and CDR2 are drawn from the germline V gene (reference sequence): MNHNY, SVGAGI. Reading from cysteine to phenylalanine, the CDR3 counts 16 amino acids. Kept here is only the CDR3 DNA, which spans 48 bases and is read in frame from base 1.

The clonotype originates from a woman aged 60-70 years with primary liver carcinoma and hepatitis B virus infection. Sequencing was performed on liver tumor tissue from sampling region 2. What the cell subset or site label conveys for this sample: tumor region T2, inferior pole. The sequence links TRBV6-6 to TRBJ2-3; a weak D assignment points to TRBD1 (5 bases agree). The nucleotide sequence reads TGTGCCAGGAGTTACAGCCGAGACAGTAGCACAGATACGCAGTATTTT. Translated, this is CARSYSRDSSTDTQYF.